A single sample gave rise to the 20 T cell receptor beta chains below, sequenced in a study of cytomegalovirus exposure and HLA in healthy donors. A multiplex PCR was run with 60 Vbeta primers and 13 Jbeta primers. Assay: immunoSEQ multiplex PCR; the TCRdb copy retains only in-frame clones and omits some. The sample contains some 170,000 clones, roughly 85% of which appear only once. Material: PBMCs. These receptors all come from a man in his forties or fifties in good health and CMV-seropositive.

This chain uses TRBV4-1 with TRBJ1-5; D might be TRBD1 (6 bases). Per the germline V gene, CDR1 is MGHRA and CDR2 is YSYEKL. With 1 base removed from V and 6 bases from J, the gap between germline ends came to 19 bases. This CDR3 contains 17 residues. The CDR3 loop reads CASSQGLARGPGQPQHF. The CDR3 region has the DNA TGCGCCAGCAGCCAAGGTCTGGCCAGGGGACCGGGTCAGCCCCAGCATTTT.

The V call is TRBV5-1, the J call TRBJ2-1; D perhaps matches TRBD2 (5 bases). V was pared by 0 bases and J by 5 bases, with 6 bases between. CDR1 and CDR2 from the germline V gene are SGHRS and YFSETQ. The CDR3 is made up of 13 amino acids. For the CDR3, the DNA is TGCGCCAGCAGCTTGGGGGGAGACAATGAGCAGTTCTTC. It translates to CASSLGGDNEQFF.

This clone was observed once. The chain has TRBV7-8 and TRBJ1-5, with a weak D call TRBD1 (5 bases). The germline gives CDR1 SGHVS, CDR2 FQNEAQ. CDR3 length: 17 residues. The V and J ends lost 1 base and 6 bases respectively, with 19 bases between them. The CDR3 DNA reads as TGTGCCAGCAGCTTAGTATCAGTTCGCAGGGATCGTCAGCCCCAGCATTTT. Its translation is CASSLVSVRRDRQPQHF.

The J gene is TRBJ2-1, the V gene TRBV12-5; the match to TRBD2 covers 13 bases. The CDR3 sequence is 12 residues long. The germline CDR1 and CDR2 sequences are LGHNT and FRNRAP. The CDR3 region is CATSGRWGEQFF. The CDR3 coding sequence is TGTGCGACTAGCGGGAGGTGGGGTGAGCAGTTCTTC. Looking up the rest from reference TRBV12-5 and TRBJ2-1 gives the full variable domain: DARVTQTPRHKVTEMGQEVTMRCQPILGHNTVFWYRQTMMQGLELLAYFRNRAPLDDSGMPKDRFSAEMPDATLATLKIQPSEPRDSAVYFCATSGRWGEQFFGPGTRLTVL.

J is TRBJ1-6 and V is TRBV9; D gene uncertain. With 0 bases removed from V and 3 bases from J, the gap between germline ends came to 7 bases. CDR1 and CDR2 from the germline V gene are SGDLS and YYNGEE. The CDR3 spans 15 residues. For the CDR3, the DNA is TGTGCCAGCAGCGTAGATCCCTACTATAATTCACCCCTCCACTTT. Translating it yields CASSVDPYYNSPLHF.

This chain joins TRBV28 and TRBJ2-7; no clear D gene. The CDR3 length is 11 residues. Trimming pared 3 bases from V and 5 bases from J, leaving 5 bases between. Germline lookup yields CDR1 MDHEN and CDR2 SYDVKM. This chain's CDR3 is CASSFFDEQYF. The CDR3 nucleotides are TGTGCCAGCAGTTTCTTTGACGAGCAGTACTTC.

In DNA, the CDR3 is TGCGCCAGCAGCTTGGACAGGGAGAACACTGAAGCTTTCTTT. Translated: CASSLDRENTEAFF. The chain uses TRBV5-1 and TRBJ1-1, with D maybe TRBD1 (6 bases). V was pared by 0 bases and J by 1 base, with 7 bases between. Germline V CDR1 and CDR2: SGHRS, YFSETQ. CDR3 size: 14 residues. The full variable domain, completed using reference TRBV5-1 and TRBJ1-1, is KAGVTQTPRYLIKTRGQQVTLSCSPISGHRSVSWYQQTPGQGLQFLFEYFSETQRNKGNFPGRFSGRQFSNSRSEMNVSTLELGDSALYLCASSLDRENTEAFFGQGTRLTVV.

With regard to this clone: Different DNA sequences within this sample yield the same CDR3. V gene TRBV27 combines with J gene TRBJ2-7; TRBD2 matches at 10 bases. Germline V gives CDR1 MNHEY, CDR2 SMNVEV (reference sequence). The CDR3 length is 14 residues. The J segment lost 5 bases and the V segment lost 5 bases, leaving 6 bases of the junction unmatched. This CDR3 reads CASSPSGRVDEQYF. The CDR3, as DNA: TGTGCCAGCAGTCCAAGCGGGAGGGTCGACGAGCAGTACTTC.

V usage is TRBV5-6 and J usage is TRBJ2-2; 8 nucleotides match TRBD2. The CDR3 is 17 amino acids. The trim removed 4 bases at V and 7 bases at J, leaving 15 bases unmatched. From germline, CDR1 is SGHDT and CDR2 YYEEEE. The DNA of the CDR3 is TGTGCCAGCAGCCGAGTGGGTAGCGGGACCCCGGGCGGGGAGCTGTTTTTT. Residues: CASSRVGSGTPGGELFF.

The rearrangement joins TRBV5-6 to TRBJ2-3; no definite D call. Germline values: CDR1 SGHDT, CDR2 YYEEEE. The length of the CDR3 is 14 residues. V lost 0 bases and J 4 bases, leaving 9 bases between the germline ends. The CDR3 nucleotides read TGTGCCAGCAGCTTGGAATTAGATGCAGATACGCAGTATTTT. This sequence encodes CASSLELDADTQYF.

The sample holds a few counts of this clone. This chain connects TRBV5-5 to TRBJ1-1; 9 bases agree with TRBD1. V gave up 1 base and J gave up 4 bases; unmatched junction bases: 17. The CDR3 is made up of 19 amino acids. CDR1 SGHKS and CDR2 YYEKEE come from the germline V gene (reference sequence). CDR3 residues: CASSLHGTGGDGWGTEAFF. Here the CDR3 DNA reads TGTGCCAGCAGCTTGCATGGAACAGGGGGCGACGGATGGGGCACTGAAGCTTTCTTT.

This clone was observed a handful of times. This chain connects TRBV4-1 to TRBJ2-7, with D unresolved. V was cut by 1 base and J by 3 bases, with 7 bases left in between. The germline CDR1 and CDR2 sequences are MGHRA and YSYEKL. CDR3 length: 13 amino acids. The CDR3 DNA reads TGCGCCAGCAGCCAAGTAAGCCGCTACGAGCAGTACTTC. It codes for CASSQVSRYEQYF.

The V gene is TRBV2, the J gene TRBJ2-5; 12 positions agree with TRBD2. Germline values: CDR1 SNHLY, CDR2 FYNNEI. The CDR3 has 15 amino acids. V was clipped by 7 bases and J by 3 bases; unmatched bases: 6. The chain's CDR3 is CASNLAGGPEETQYF. The DNA of the CDR3 is TGTGCCAGCAATCTAGCGGGAGGGCCGGAAGAGACCCAGTACTTC.

This clone was seen a few times. The chain carries TRBV5-1 and TRBJ2-2; D is unresolved. Germline lookup yields CDR1 SGHRS and CDR2 YFSETQ. Deletions cut 4 bases from V and 1 base from J, with 8 bases between. CDR3 length: 14 residues. Written as DNA, the CDR3 is TGCGCCAGCAGCCCTCACGGGAACACCGGGGAGCTGTTTTTT. This encodes CASSPHGNTGELFF.

This rearrangement joins TRBV4-1 to TRBJ2-7; D is possibly TRBD2 (6 bases). The CDR3 is 16 amino acids. The V gene's germline CDR1 is MGHRA and CDR2 YSYEKL. V dropped 6 bases and J dropped 2 bases, with 20 bases sitting between them. CDR3 sequence (DNA): TGCGCCAGCAGTCTCGGGACTCCCCACGCCCCCTACGAGCAGTACTTC. Protein product: CASSLGTPHAPYEQYF.

The sample holds a few counts of this clone. V is TRBV7-2 and J is TRBJ2-4; 12 bases map to TRBD1. The CDR3 length is 16 residues. The germline V gene encodes CDR1 SGHTA and CDR2 FQGNSA. V gave up 5 bases and J gave up 9 bases; unmatched junction bases: 11. In DNA form, the CDR3 reads TGTGCCAGCAGCATCGGGGACAGGGGGCCGCTCGGCATTCAGTACTTC. This sequence encodes CASSIGDRGPLGIQYF.

J is TRBJ2-7 and V is TRBV9, with 7 bases lining up with TRBD2. The CDR3 consists of 17 residues. V shed 4 bases and J 3 bases; nucleotides not matched to a gene: 16. Per the germline V gene, CDR1 is SGDLS and CDR2 is YYNGEE. The CDR3 coding sequence is TGTGCCAGCAGCCCCCGCGGGGCCAGCGGGATCGACTACGAGCAGTACTTC. Translated: CASSPRGASGIDYEQYF.

This clone was seen more than once but under ten times. The chain couples TRBV29-1 to TRBJ2-1, with D perhaps matching TRBD2 (5 bases). The V end was cut by 4 bases, the J end by 7 bases, with 14 bases between. This CDR3 contains 13 residues. The V gene's germline CDR1 is SQVTM and CDR2 ANQGSEA. The CDR3 spells CSVVTGNRNEQFF. In DNA form, the CDR3 reads TGCAGCGTTGTGACGGGAAATCGGAATGAGCAGTTCTTC.

The chain uses TRBV27 and TRBJ1-5, with 7 bases fitting TRBD1. Germline lookup yields CDR1 MNHEY and CDR2 SMNVEV (reference sequence). V was pared by 5 bases and J by 5 bases, with 6 bases of the junction left unmatched. CDR3 length: 14 residues. For the CDR3, the DNA is TGTGCCAGCAGTCCAGGGACAGACTATCAGCCCCAGCATTTT. Its protein is CASSPGTDYQPQHF.

About this clone: The same CDR3 also results from other DNA sequences found in this sample. The rearrangement joins TRBV29-1 to TRBJ2-7; D may be TRBD1 (5 bases). Germline CDR1 reads SQVTM; CDR2 reads ANQGSEA. The CDR3 has 11 residues. CDR3 coding DNA: TGCAGTGCTGGCAGGGATTACGAGCAGTACTTC. Encoded protein: CSAGRDYEQYF.